This T cell receptor beta chain was sequenced in a study of T cells in Graves' hyperthyroidism and ophthalmopathy. Study details: Peripheral blood was taken when the disease was first diagnosed, before any treatment began.

What was amplified from RNA transcripts were TCR beta CDR3 regions. An initial round of RT-PCR targeting the TCR CDR3 relied on the HTBI primer set. TCRdb recomputed calls from the multiplex PCR reads with MiXCR, one row per CDR3 protein. The table has fewer than 500,000 distinct CDR3 sequences, roughly 14% seen once. Hyperthyroidism, newly diagnosed and lasting under 2 months, affected patients aged 18 to 65. This clonotype was seen a few times. The V end lost 3 bases, the J end lost 5 bases, and 8 bases lay between the germline ends. The CDR3 is made up of 13 amino acids. Looked up from germline, CDR1 is MRHNA and CDR2 is SNTAGT.

This clonotype was sampled from a man aged 30 to 45 with Graves' hyperthyroidism that later progressed to Graves' ophthalmopathy. Sequences were obtained from blood. V gene TRBV6-4 combines with J gene TRBJ2-1; possible D gene TRBD2, 6 bases. In DNA, the CDR3 is TGTGCCAGCAGTGAAACTAGCAACAATGAGCAGTTCTTC. Protein: CASSETSNNEQFF.